The rows below give T cell receptor beta chains drawn from one sample of a study of T cells in Graves' hyperthyroidism and ophthalmopathy. Each CDR3 protein gets one entry after TCRdb re-called the multiplex PCR reads with MiXCR. There are about 400,000 distinct CDR3 sequences in the sample; approximately 14% occur only once, and just under 8% lies in the top ten. The sequenced sample consisted of blood. These receptors were taken from a young woman with Graves' hyperthyroidism. The CDR3 runs from the conserved cysteine through the conserved F or W. D genes are given only for firm matches. Clone size, where shown, is once, few, many, or a class for clones that have expanded.

>TRBV11-2|TRBJ2-1|TRBD2|many
CASSPSGSLGNEQFF
TGTGCCAGCAGCCCTAGCGGGAGTCTCGGAAATGAGCAGTTCTTC
>TRBV5-1|TRBJ1-4|NA|few
CASSSGLSPEKLFF
TGCGCCAGCAGCTCGGGGCTGTCCCCGGAAAAACTGTTTTTT
>TRBV12-3/TRBV12-4|TRBJ2-7|NA|many
CASSWAAAYEQYF
TGTGCCAGCAGTTGGGCGGCGGCCTACGAGCAGTACTTC
>TRBV6-1|TRBJ1-2|TRBD1|many
CASRPGGDYGYTF
TGTGCCAGCAGACCAGGGGGGGACTATGGCTACACCTTC
>TRBV6-1|TRBJ1-4|NA|many
CASSEAERAAEKLFF
TGTGCCAGCAGTGAAGCGGAGAGGGCAGCGGAAAAACTGTTTTTT
>TRBV19|TRBJ1-5|NA|few
CASSIKSNQPQHF
TGTGCCAGTAGTATCAAGAGCAATCAGCCCCAGCATTTT
>TRBV6-1|TRBJ2-5|TRBD2|few
CATRLAGVETQYF
TGTGCCACCCGACTAGCGGGGGTGGAGACCCAGTACTTC
>TRBV10-3|TRBJ1-2|NA|many
CAISEHREDGYTF
TGTGCCATCAGTGAACACAGGGAGGATGGCTACACCTTC
>TRBV27|TRBJ1-5|NA|many
CASKPSFWGSNQPQHF
TGTGCCAGCAAGCCATCCTTTTGGGGGAGCAATCAGCCCCAGCATTTT
>TRBV5-8|TRBJ2-2|NA|few
CASSFREVANTGELFF
TGTGCCAGCAGCTTCAGGGAAGTCGCGAACACCGGGGAGCTGTTTTTT
>TRBV20-1|TRBJ2-3|TRBD2|many
CSARAGLAGPDTQYF
TGCAGTGCTAGAGCGGGACTAGCGGGACCAGATACGCAGTATTTT
>TRBV7-9|TRBJ2-1|TRBD2|few
CASSQAGEMYNEQFF
TGTGCCAGCAGCCAAGCGGGGGAGATGTACAATGAGCAGTTCTTC
>TRBV12-3/TRBV12-4|TRBJ2-1|NA|many
CASSSGDEQFF
TGTGCCAGCAGTTCAGGTGATGAGCAGTTCTTC
>TRBV30|TRBJ2-5|NA|many
CATDLGWETQYF
TGTGCCACCGATCTAGGATGGGAGACCCAGTACTTC
>TRBV5-1|TRBJ2-2|TRBD2|many
CASSRGTSETGELFF
TGCGCCAGCAGCAGGGGGACTAGCGAGACCGGGGAGCTGTTTTTT
>TRBV5-1|TRBJ1-1|TRBD1|once
CASSAQGTGEAFF
TGCGCCAGCAGCGCGCAAGGGACAGGTGAAGCTTTCTTT
>TRBV12-3/TRBV12-4|TRBJ2-3|NA|NA
CASRIGLLKAQYF
TGTGCCAGCAGGATCGGACTTTTGAAGGCGCAGTATTTT
>TRBV11-2|TRBJ2-7|NA|many
CASSLDLGAIGEQYF
TGTGCCAGCAGCTTAGATCTCGGGGCTATAGGCGAGCAGTACTTC
>TRBV14|TRBJ1-4|NA|NA
CASSQGRVWEKLFF
TGTGCCAGCAGCCAAGGCCGGGTCTGGGAAAAACTGTTTTTT
>TRBV5-5|TRBJ2-7|NA|many
CASSLIIQDEQYF
TGTGCCAGCAGCTTGATAATACAGGACGAGCAGTACTTC
>TRBV7-9|TRBJ2-7|TRBD2|NA
CAGAYAGGRGEQYF
TGTGCCGGAGCTTATGCGGGGGGGCGAGGCGAGCAGTACTTC
>TRBV19|TRBJ1-2|TRBD1|NA
CASIPDRDANYGYTF
TGTGCCAGTATCCCCGACAGGGACGCTAACTATGGCTACACCTTC
>TRBV27|TRBJ2-7|NA|many
CASSLRDGGYEQYF
TGTGCCAGCAGCCTCCGGGACGGGGGTTACGAGCAGTACTTC
>TRBV27|TRBJ1-1|NA|many
CASSPIAWVGTEAFF
TGTGCCAGCAGTCCAATCGCGTGGGTTGGCACTGAAGCTTTCTTT
>TRBV12-3/TRBV12-4|TRBJ2-2|TRBD1|NA
CASSSLTGYTGELFF
TGTGCCAGCAGTTCCCTGACAGGGTACACCGGGGAGCTGTTTTTT
>TRBV6-1|TRBJ1-1|NA|many
CASSRRNTEAFF
TGTGCCAGCAGCAGGAGGAACACTGAAGCTTTCTTT
>TRBV6-1|TRBJ2-6|NA|few
CASSRRTAGANVLTF
TGTGCCAGCAGTCGACGGACAGCTGGGGCCAACGTCCTGACTTTC